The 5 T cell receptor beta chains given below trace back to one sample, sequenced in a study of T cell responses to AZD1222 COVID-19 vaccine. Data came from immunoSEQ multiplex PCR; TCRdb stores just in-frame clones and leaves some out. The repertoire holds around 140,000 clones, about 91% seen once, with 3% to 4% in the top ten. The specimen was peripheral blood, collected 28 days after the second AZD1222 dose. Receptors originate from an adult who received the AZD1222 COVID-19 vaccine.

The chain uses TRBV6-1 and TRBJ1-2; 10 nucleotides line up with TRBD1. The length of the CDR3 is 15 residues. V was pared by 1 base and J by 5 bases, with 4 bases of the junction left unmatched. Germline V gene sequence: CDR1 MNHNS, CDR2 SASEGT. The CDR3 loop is CASSEVPGQGYGYTF. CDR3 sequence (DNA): TGTGCCAGCAGTGAAGTTCCGGGACAGGGGTATGGCTACACCTTC.

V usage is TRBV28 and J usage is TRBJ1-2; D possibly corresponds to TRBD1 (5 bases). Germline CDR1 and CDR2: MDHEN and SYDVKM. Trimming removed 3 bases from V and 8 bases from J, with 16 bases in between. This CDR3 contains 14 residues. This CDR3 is CASSFEARGRGYTF. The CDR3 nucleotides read TGTGCCAGCAGTTTTGAAGCCCGGGGACGAGGCTACACCTTC.

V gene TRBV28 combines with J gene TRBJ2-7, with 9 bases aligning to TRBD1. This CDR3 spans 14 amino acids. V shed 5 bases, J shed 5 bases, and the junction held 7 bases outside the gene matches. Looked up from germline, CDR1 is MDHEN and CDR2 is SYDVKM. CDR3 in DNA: TGTGCCAGCAGTCCCGGGGACAGGGTTAACGAGCAGTACTTC. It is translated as CASSPGDRVNEQYF. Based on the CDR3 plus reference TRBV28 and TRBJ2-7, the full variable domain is DVKVTQSSRYLVKRTGEKVFLECVQDMDHENMFWYRQDPGLGLRLIYFSYDVKMKEKGDIPEGYSVSREKKERFSLILESASTNQTSMYLCASSPGDRVNEQYFGPGTRLTVT.

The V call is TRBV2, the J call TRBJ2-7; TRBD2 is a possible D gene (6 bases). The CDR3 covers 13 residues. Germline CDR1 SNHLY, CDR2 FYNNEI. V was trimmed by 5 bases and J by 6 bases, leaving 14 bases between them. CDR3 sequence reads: CASSPLLAGEQYF. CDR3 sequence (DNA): TGTGCCAGCAGTCCCTTACTAGCAGGCGAGCAGTACTTC.

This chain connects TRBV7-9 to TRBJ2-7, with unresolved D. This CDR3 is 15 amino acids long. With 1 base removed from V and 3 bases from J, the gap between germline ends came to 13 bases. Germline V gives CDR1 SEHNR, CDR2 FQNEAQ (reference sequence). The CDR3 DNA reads TGTGCCAGCAGCTTAGAGGAGACCTACCACTACGAGCAGTACTTC. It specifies CASSLEETYHYEQYF.